The next 28 T cell receptor beta chains were all read from a single sample in a study of vaccination effects on CD4 cells after COVID-19. Their antigens are not known. Using immunoSEQ multiplex PCR, the repertoire was profiled, and TCRdb retains in-frame clones only, with some absent. The sample has 25,000 or so clones, more than 65% seen once. ViraFEST assay sequencing came after antigen-specific CD4+ T cells were expanded with viral peptide pools. Subsequent to approximately 9 days of culture, CD4+ T cells were isolated. According to the study, vaccine recipients showed no prior SARS-CoV-2 infection and negative nucleocapsid antibodies. The input for sequencing was CD4+ T cells from PBMCs cultured with HCoV-NL63 spike peptides, taken before COVID-19 vaccination. These receptors were obtained from a human donor who received a COVID-19 vaccine.

V and J are TRBV5-1 and TRBJ2-3; no reliable D call. Germline loops: CDR1 SGHRS, CDR2 YFSETQ. The V end lost 0 bases, the J end lost 2 bases, and 7 bases lay between the germline ends. This CDR3 has 14 amino acids. CDR3 residues: CASSLGQITDTQYF. The CDR3 region has the DNA TGCGCCAGCAGCTTGGGTCAGATCACAGATACGCAGTATTTT.

This clone was counted between two and nine times. CDR3 coding DNA: TGTGCCAGCGGGGACCAGGGGGGGATGCGCACTGAAGCTTTCTTT. Its protein is CASGDQGGMRTEAFF. The chain couples TRBV2 to TRBJ1-1; 7 bases agree with TRBD1. Looked up from germline, CDR1 is SNHLY and CDR2 is FYNNEI. The trim removed 8 bases at V and 4 bases at J, leaving 13 bases unmatched. CDR3 length equals 15 residues.

V gene TRBV30 combines with J gene TRBJ2-3, with TRBD2 identical over 7 bases. The germline CDR1 and CDR2 sequences are GTSNPN and SVGIG (reference sequence). Germline trimming cut 2 bases from V and 10 bases from J; bases unmatched to any gene: 0. The CDR3 has 10 amino acids. CDR3 nucleotides: TGTGCCTGGAGTAGCGGGGCGCAGTATTTT. Amino acids: CAWSSGAQYF.

This chain links TRBV30 with TRBJ1-4; tentative D call: TRBD1 (6 bases). Trimming took 6 bases from V and 2 from J, leaving 13 bases between them. This CDR3 comprises 14 residues. Germline CDR1 is GTSNPN and CDR2 is SVGIG (reference sequence). CDR3 sequence: CACLQGRTNEKLFF. Written as DNA, the CDR3 is TGTGCCTGCTTACAGGGCAGGACTAATGAAAAACTGTTTTTT. Based on the CDR3 plus reference TRBV30 and TRBJ1-4, the full variable domain is SQTIHQWPATLVQPVGSPLSLECTVEGTSNPNLYWYRQAAGRGLQLLFYSVGIGQISSEVPQNLSASRPQDRQFILSSKKLLLSDSGFYLCACLQGRTNEKLFFGSGTQLSVL.

J is TRBJ2-1 and V is TRBV11-2; D is perhaps TRBD1 or TRBD2 (7 bases each). The CDR3 spans 14 residues. The V gene lost 0 bases and the J gene lost 9 bases, with 12 bases spanning the gap. Germline V gene data show CDR1 as SGHAT and CDR2 as FQNNGV. The CDR3 DNA reads TGTGCCAGCAGCTTAGAGCCCAGGGGGGGTGAGCAGTTCTTC. Translated: CASSLEPRGGEQFF.

The CDR3 sequence: CASSTLPGKNYGYTF. CDR3 DNA sequence: TGTGCCAGCAGCACCCTACCGGGAAAAAACTATGGCTACACCTTC. V usage is TRBV7-9 and J usage is TRBJ1-2; D not certain. Germline CDR1 is SEHNR and CDR2 is FQNEAQ (reference sequence). This CDR3 region has 15 residues. Trimming stripped 5 bases from V and 2 bases from J, with 15 bases between.

The chain is built from TRBV28 and TRBJ1-2; weak D call: TRBD1 (5 bases). Trimming took 8 bases from V and 6 from J, leaving 19 bases between them. The CDR3 spans 14 residues. CDR1 and CDR2 from the germline V gene are MDHEN and SYDVKM. The CDR3 region is CASLDGSTVHGYTF. The DNA of the CDR3 is TGTGCCAGCTTAGATGGGTCGACAGTCCATGGCTACACCTTC.

Only a few counts were recorded for this clone. This sequence joins TRBV7-9 and TRBJ1-2; D is possibly TRBD1 (5 bases). This CDR3 region has 13 residues. Germline lookup yields CDR1 SEHNR and CDR2 FQNEAQ (reference sequence). Trimming took 0 bases from V and 8 from J, leaving 10 bases between them. The CDR3 region has the DNA TGTGCCAGCAGCTTAGCCGGGGCGCCCGGCTACACCTTC. This sequence encodes CASSLAGAPGYTF.

The V and J genes are TRBV3-1 (or the pseudogene TRBV3-2) and TRBJ1-1; the D is unclear. CDR3 length: 15 amino acids. Trimming left V 4 bases short and J 5 bases short, with 17 bases between. CDR1 is LGHDT, CDR2 YNNKEL, per germline (reference sequence). CDR3 nucleotides: TGTGCCAGCAGCCCCCGGGGAGGGTCGAATACTGAAGCTTTCTTT. It yields the protein CASSPRGGSNTEAFF.

This sequence joins TRBV5-8 and TRBJ2-6; TRBD1 matches at 8 bases. The CDR3 loop spans 17 amino acids. V trimming: 2 bases; J trimming: 1 base; junction bases outside the gene matches: 5. Germline CDR1 is SGHTS and CDR2 is YDEGEE. For the CDR3, the DNA is TGTGCCAGCAGCTTTGACAGGGGCTTTTCTGGGGCCAACGTCCTGACTTTC. It translates to CASSFDRGFSGANVLTF.

This clone was seen only once. The chain links TRBV19 to TRBJ2-7; D may be TRBD1 (5 bases). Trimming removed 1 base from V and 7 bases from J, with 11 bases in between. Looked up from germline, CDR1 is LNHDA and CDR2 is SQIVND (reference sequence). CDR3 length equals 13 residues. The CDR3 loop reads CASSIAVAGEQYF. The CDR3 DNA reads as TGTGCCAGTAGTATAGCGGTAGCAGGGGAGCAGTACTTC. Using reference TRBV19 and TRBJ2-7 for the parts outside the CDR3, the full variable domain is DGGITQSPKYLFRKEGQNVTLSCEQNLNHDAMYWYRQDPGQGLRLIYYSQIVNDFQKGDIAEGYSVSREKKESFPLTVTSAQKNPTAFYLCASSIAVAGEQYFGPGTRLTVT.

V gene TRBV12-3 or TRBV12-4 combines with J gene TRBJ1-1; D gene uncertain. The CDR3 runs 13 residues. Trimming removed 2 bases from V and 1 base from J, with 5 bases in between. The CDR3 DNA reads TGTGCCAGCAGTTTACTGAGGAACACTGAAGCTTTCTTT. It translates to CASSLLRNTEAFF.

The chain combines TRBV7-2 with TRBJ1-2, with unresolved D. CDR3 length: 13 residues. Trimming pared 2 bases from V and 0 bases from J, leaving 4 bases between. The V gene's germline CDR1 is SGHTA and CDR2 FQGNSA. The CDR3 spells CASSLLTNYGYTF. The CDR3 nucleotides read TGTGCCAGCAGCTTACTGACTAACTATGGCTACACCTTC.

The chain couples TRBV5-1 to TRBJ2-1, with TRBD1 identical over 7 bases. The CDR3 has 16 residues. J was trimmed by 4 bases and V by 4 bases; bases with no gene match: 11. Germline CDR1 reads SGHRS; CDR2 reads YFSETQ. CDR3 bases: TGCGCCAGCAGCCCCCGGACAGGCGGCCCTTACAATGAGCAGTTCTTC. Encoded protein: CASSPRTGGPYNEQFF.

DNA for the CDR3: TGTGCCAGCTCACCAAAGGGACTAGCGGGAGGCAGGAACACCGGGGAGCTGTTTTTT. Its protein is CASSPKGLAGGRNTGELFF. The chain couples TRBV18 to TRBJ2-2; TRBD2 aligns across 15 bases. The junction had 5 bases not matched to a gene; V was cut back by 2 bases and J by 1 base. The CDR3 spans 19 residues. Looked up from germline, CDR1 is KGHSH and CDR2 is LQKENI.

The J gene is TRBJ2-7, the V gene TRBV6-5, with 16 bases aligning to TRBD2. V shed 6 bases, J shed 6 bases, and the junction held 2 bases outside the gene matches. CDR1 is MNHEY and CDR2 is SVGAGI in the germline V gene. The CDR3 runs to 14 residues. The CDR3 protein is CASSGTSGRGEQYF. As DNA, the CDR3 is TGTGCCAGCAGCGGGACTAGCGGGAGGGGCGAGCAGTACTTC.

V gene TRBV7-8 combines with J gene TRBJ1-6; tentatively, D is TRBD1 (5 bases). The V and J ends lost 5 bases and 7 bases respectively, with 12 bases between them. The germline gives CDR1 SGHVS, CDR2 FQNEAQ. CDR3 length: 14 residues. CDR3 nucleotide sequence: TGTGCCAGCAGCCCCCGGGGGACCAATTCACCCCTCCACTTT. Amino acid sequence: CASSPRGTNSPLHF.

The rearrangement joins TRBV6-5 to TRBJ2-5; D is unclear. Germline V gene data show CDR1 as MNHEY and CDR2 as SVGAGI. V was clipped by 7 bases and J by 4 bases, with 4 bases between them. This CDR3 is built from 10 residues. The CDR3: CASMLETQYF. CDR3 DNA: TGTGCCAGCATGTTAGAGACCCAGTACTTC.

The chain is built from TRBV4-2 and TRBJ2-7, with D tentatively TRBD2 (6 bases). The CDR3 contains 13 residues. V was cut by 5 bases and J by 5 bases, with 13 bases left in between. Germline V gene data show CDR1 as LGHNA and CDR2 as YNFKEQ. The CDR3 protein is CASSKSRGNEQYF. The DNA of the CDR3 is TGTGCCAGCAGCAAGAGCCGGGGGAACGAGCAGTACTTC.

V and J are TRBV11-2 and TRBJ2-7, with D perhaps matching TRBD1 (6 bases). CDR1 is SGHAT, CDR2 FQNNGV, per germline. V lost 2 bases to trimming and J lost 3 bases, with 17 bases between them. The CDR3 loop spans 16 amino acids. The CDR3 DNA reads as TGTGCCAGCAGCTTATTCCCTGACAGGTTCAACTACGAGCAGTACTTC. Residues: CASSLFPDRFNYEQYF.

The rearrangement joins TRBV6-5 to TRBJ1-3, with 7 bases that match TRBD1. After removal of 7 bases from V and 2 bases from J, the junction contained 5 bases not matched to a gene. Germline CDR1 reads MNHEY; CDR2 reads SVGAGI. This CDR3 spans 14 amino acids. DNA for the CDR3: TGTGCCAGCAAACCCACAGGGGCTGGAAACACCATATATTTT. Translation: CASKPTGAGNTIYF.

The rearrangement uses TRBV15 and TRBJ2-5; tentatively, D is TRBD2 (7 bases). The CDR3 runs 16 residues. The V end was cut by 5 bases, the J end by 5 bases, with 21 bases between. In germline, CDR1 is LNHNV, CDR2 YYDKDF (reference sequence). The CDR3 here is CATSSLGGGAGETQYF. CDR3 DNA: TGTGCCACCAGCTCCCTGGGGGGGGGCGCCGGGGAGACCCAGTACTTC.

This chain connects TRBV5-8 to TRBJ1-2; TRBD1 aligns across 8 bases. Trimming cost V 1 base and J 2 bases; bases outside gene matches: 1. The CDR3 has 14 amino acids. Per the germline V gene, CDR1 is SGHTS and CDR2 is YDEGEE. CDR3: CASSLTGGNYGYTF. DNA of the CDR3: TGTGCCAGCAGCTTGACAGGGGGAAACTATGGCTACACCTTC.

This chain connects TRBV18 to TRBJ2-1; 8 nucleotides line up with TRBD1. Germline lookup yields CDR1 KGHSH and CDR2 LQKENI. With V trimmed by 0 bases and J by 4 bases, 2 bases remained unmatched. The CDR3 runs 15 residues. The CDR3 region is CASSPPGTGYNEQFF. In DNA form, the CDR3 reads TGTGCCAGCTCACCACCCGGGACAGGATACAATGAGCAGTTCTTC.

V usage is TRBV6-5 and J usage is TRBJ2-3; tentatively, D is TRBD2 (5 bases). Deletions cut 4 bases from V and 0 bases from J, with 11 bases between. Germline-derived CDR1 and CDR2 are MNHEY and SVGAGI. This CDR3 has 15 residues. The chain's CDR3 is CASSSRTGSTDTQYF. The CDR3 DNA follows: TGTGCCAGCAGTTCGAGGACGGGAAGCACAGATACGCAGTATTTT.

This clone rates as medium-sized (0.01 to 0.1%). The chain uses TRBV25-1 and TRBJ2-6; TRBD2 is a possible D gene (7 bases). V was pared by 7 bases and J by 15 bases, with 16 bases between. This CDR3 is 12 amino acids long. CDR1 MGHDK and CDR2 SYGVNS come from the germline V gene. The DNA of the CDR3 is TGTGCCAGCACGGGGGGCCGGGGAGACCTGACTTTC. Protein product: CASTGGRGDLTF. The full variable domain, with the rest looked up from reference TRBV25-1 and TRBJ2-6, is EADIYQTPRYLVIGTGKKITLECSQTMGHDKMYWYQQDPGMELHLIHYSYGVNSTEKGDLSSESTVSRIRTEHFPLTLESARPSHTSQYLCASTGGRGDLTFGAGSRLTVL.

V gene TRBV15 combines with J gene TRBJ2-1, with D tentatively TRBD1 or TRBD2 (6 bases each). Looked up from germline, CDR1 is LNHNV and CDR2 is YYDKDF (reference sequence). CDR3 length equals 16 residues. Trimming stripped 1 base from V and 0 bases from J, with 10 bases between. The CDR3 here is CATSRGGRGSYNEQFF. DNA of the CDR3: TGTGCCACCAGCAGAGGGGGGCGGGGCTCCTACAATGAGCAGTTCTTC.

This clone was picked up a small number of times. The chain recombines TRBV5-1 with TRBJ1-6; TRBD1 is a possible D gene (5 bases). The germline CDR1 and CDR2 sequences are SGHRS and YFSETQ. Trimming removed 4 bases from V and 7 bases from J, with 18 bases in between. The CDR3 contains 16 residues. For the CDR3, the DNA is TGCGCCAGCAGCCCTTTGGGGCCGGAAGGGAATTCACCCCTCCACTTT. Encoded protein: CASSPLGPEGNSPLHF.